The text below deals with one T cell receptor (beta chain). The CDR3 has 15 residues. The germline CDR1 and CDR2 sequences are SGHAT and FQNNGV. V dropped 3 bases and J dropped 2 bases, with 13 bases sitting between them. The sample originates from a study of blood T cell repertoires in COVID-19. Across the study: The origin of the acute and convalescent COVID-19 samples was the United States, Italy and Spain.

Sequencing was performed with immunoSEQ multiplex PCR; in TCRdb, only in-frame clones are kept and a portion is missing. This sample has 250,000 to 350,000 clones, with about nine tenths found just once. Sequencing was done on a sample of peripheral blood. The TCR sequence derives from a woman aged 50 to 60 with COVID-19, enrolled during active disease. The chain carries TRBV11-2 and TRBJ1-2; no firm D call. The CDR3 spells CASSFREGPNYGYTF. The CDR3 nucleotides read TGTGCCAGCAGCTTTCGGGAAGGGCCCAACTATGGCTACACCTTC.